This TCR beta chain was identified in a study of blood T cell repertoires in COVID-19. As for the study in general: COVID-19 samples collected from the United States, Italy and Spain covered acute and convalescent phases. Sources were T cells, B-cell-depleted T cells, or PBMCs; the material itself was cDNA or gDNA.

CDR1 and CDR2 from the germline V gene are SGHNT and YENEEA. V was pared by 4 bases and J by 3 bases, with 10 bases between. This CDR3 region has 13 residues. Authors' analysis steps: How many nucleated cells were present was estimated from reference gene primer amplification. Some clones are missing from TCRdb's copy, which holds only in-frame ones; the method was immunoSEQ multiplex PCR. V, J and clone size are those of that table, while D and trimming were read from the DNA. The sample yields some 250,000 clones, less than 90% seen once. The sample consisted of peripheral blood. This TCR derives from a man between 25 and 39 years old with active or convalescent COVID-19. The gene calls are TRBV11-3 and TRBJ2-7; TRBD1 might be the D (6 bases). As DNA, the CDR3 is TGTGCCAGCAGCTCCCCGGACAGCTACGAGCAGTACTTC. Its translation is CASSSPDSYEQYF.